Listed below are T cell receptor beta chains from one sample, sequenced in a study of tumor and adjacent non-tumor tissue in lung cancer. TCRdb re-called the multiplex PCR reads with MiXCR, one entry per CDR3 protein. The sample shows 60,000 to 85,000 distinct CDR3 sequences, 76% of them seen only once. The sequenced material came from distant non-tumor lung tissue. The source of these receptors is a man aged 65-85 years with non-small cell lung cancer. Each CDR3 is given with its conserved first and last residue. A D gene is named only where the DNA matches it firmly. Expanded clones are given a class, and other clones once, few, many or no size at all.

v_gene	d_gene	j_gene	abundance	len	CDR3aa	CDR3nt
TRBV11-3	-	TRBJ2-1	large	16	CASSLDPTGGRGEQFF	TGTGCCAGCAGCTTAGATCCCACGGGGGGCAGGGGTGAGCAGTTCTTC
TRBV10-2	-	TRBJ2-7	-	14	CASRQAENRDEQYF	TGCGCCAGCAGGCAAGCCGAGAATCGGGACGAGCAGTACTTC
TRBV6-2/TRBV6-3	TRBD1	TRBJ2-7	-	15	CLSSTKTGGSYAQYF	TGTCTCAGCAGTACTAAGACAGGGGGATCCTACGCGCAGTACTTC
TRBV20-1	-	TRBJ1-2	once	13	CSARIADGCGYTF	TGCAGTGCTAGAATTGCGGACGGGTGTGGCTACACCTTC
TRBV12-3/TRBV12-4	TRBD1	TRBJ1-5	-	15	CASSVGTGCNQPQHF	TGTGCCAGCAGCGTAGGGACAGGGTGCAATCAGCCCCAGCATTTT
TRBV12-3/TRBV12-4	-	TRBJ1-1	-	13	CASGLEQYTETFF	TGTGCCAGCGGTTTAGAACAGTACACTGAAACTTTCTTT
TRBV12-3/TRBV12-4	TRBD1	TRBJ1-2	-	13	CARSTLPTDRATF	TGTGCCAGAAGTACTCTGCCCACCGACAGGGCCACCTTC
TRBV12-3/TRBV12-4	-	TRBJ1-3	once	18	CTSSHPGTGIGSGNTIYF	TGTACCAGCAGTCATCCCGGTACAGGGATCGGCTCTGGAAACACCATATATTTT
TRBV19	TRBD1	TRBJ2-5	-	14	CASSTDRGQETQYF	TGTGCCAGTAGTACGGACAGGGGGCAAGAGACCCAGTACTTC
TRBV29-1	-	TRBJ2-5	-	16	CGAKTYLQTGQETQYF	TGCGGCGCCAAGACCTATCTCCAGACAGGTCAAGAAACCCAGTACTTC
TRBV5-1	TRBD1	TRBJ2-1	once	14	CASCVGGQGRKQFF	TGCGCCAGCTGCGTGGGTGGACAGGGGAGAAAGCAGTTCTTC
TRBV11-3	-	TRBJ2-7	-	15	CANSQGISEISEQYF	TGTGCCAACAGCCAAGGGATTAGTGAGATCTCCGAGCAGTACTTC
TRBV10-3	-	TRBJ2-1	-	14	CAISSRQRVHEQFF	TGTGCCATCAGTTCGAGACAGCGAGTACATGAGCAGTTCTTC
TRBV6-5	TRBD1	TRBJ2-7	-	13	CACRGLDTYEQYF	TGTGCCTGCAGGGGGCTGGACACCTACGAGCAGTACTTC
TRBV20-1	TRBD2	TRBJ2-1	many	15	CSARFTSGGGNEQFF	TGCAGTGCTAGATTCACTAGCGGGGGAGGCAATGAGCAGTTCTTC
TRBV6-5	TRBD2	TRBJ2-1	many	16	CASSSPGGGADNEQFF	TGTGCCAGCAGTAGCCCCGGGGGGGGCGCGGACAATGAGCAGTTCTTC
TRBV18	TRBD1	TRBJ1-3	-	18	CASSPSGQLTLSGNTIYF	TGTGCCAGCTCACCATCGGGACAGCTGACGCTCTCTGGAAACACCATATATTTT
TRBV6-4	-	TRBJ1-1	-	13	CASSATRNSEAFF	TGTGCCAGCAGTGCCACCAGAAACAGTGAAGCTTTCTTT
TRBV7-9	-	TRBJ2-1	-	17	CANSEDQPLYFYNEQFF	TGTGCCAACAGCGAAGACCAGCCTCTTTACTTCTACAATGAGCAGTTCTTC
TRBV11-2	-	TRBJ1-1	once	20	CASSLTRLGIGDLLNTEAFF	TGTGCAAGCAGTTTGACACGGTTGGGCATTGGGGATTTATTGAACACTGAAGCTTTCTTT
TRBV9	-	TRBJ1-2	-	14	CACSVSGRKDGYTF	TGTGCCTGCAGCGTCTCGGGCCGAAAGGATGGCTACACCTTC
TRBV4-2	-	TRBJ1-4	once	14	CVCSQPGTFEKLFF	TGTGTCTGCAGCCAACCCGGGACCTTCGAAAAACTGTTTTTT
TRBV29-1	-	TRBJ2-5	-	16	CSTKPYLQTGQETRYF	TGCAGCACCAAGCCCTACCTCCAGACTGGTCAAGAGACCCGGTACTTC
TRBV6-5	TRBD1	TRBJ2-7	-	14	CASSRTGEAYEQCF	TGTGCCAGTAGCCGGACAGGGGAGGCCTACGAGCAGTGCTTC